Each of the 27 T cell receptor beta chains below was sequenced from the same sample in a study of T cell repertoires in cytomegalovirus infection (dated by TCRdb to the late 2010s). Instrument used: Illumina HiSeq 1500. The public reads were quality trimmed at Q25 with fastp and then assembled into clones with MiXCR by TCRdb, keeping productive beta chains. Rows merge per CDR3 protein into single entries with the most common DNA and genes. Present in this sample are hundreds of thousands of distinct CDR3 sequences, about 10% of which were seen just once. Clones ranked in the top ten supply roughly a tenth of the sample. Material: PBMCs. The receptors were gathered from a human donor in good health (CMV status not recorded). Some clones in this sample may be carry-over from other donors' samples.

There are many counts of this clonotype. The chain is built from TRBV7-2 and TRBJ2-7; 12 nucleotides match TRBD2. With V trimmed by 5 bases and J by 2 bases, 4 bases remained unmatched. This CDR3 is built from 15 residues. Germline CDR1 reads SGHTA; CDR2 reads FQGNSA. In DNA form, the CDR3 reads TGTGCCAGCAGCCCTCCTAGCGGGAGGGCCTACGAGCAGTACTTC. The encoded protein is CASSPPSGRAYEQYF.

This clonotype was picked up many times. This chain joins TRBV20-1 and TRBJ2-1, with 12 bases lining up with TRBD2. The V segment lost 2 bases and the J segment 7 bases; nucleotides outside the gene matches: 6. The CDR3 is made up of 15 amino acids. Looked up from germline, CDR1 is DFQATT and CDR2 is SNEGSKA (reference sequence). The CDR3 nucleotides read TGCAGTGCTAGATTAGCTAGCGGGGGGGCAAATGAGCAGTTCTTC. Its protein product is CSARLASGGANEQFF.

This clonotype was seen repeatedly, ten times or more. This sequence joins TRBV12-3 or TRBV12-4 and TRBJ1-3; tentative D call: TRBD1 (6 bases). Between the trimmed V and J ends, which lost 5 bases and 0 bases, there was a span of 11 bases. This CDR3 is built from 15 residues. The CDR3 here is CASSATGFSGNTIYF. The DNA of the CDR3 is TGTGCCAGCAGTGCTACAGGGTTCTCTGGAAACACCATATATTTT.

This clonotype was counted only a few times. The V call is TRBV11-3, the J call TRBJ1-1; D perhaps matches TRBD1 (5 bases). CDR1 and CDR2 (germline): SGHNT, YENEEA. The CDR3 sequence is 13 residues long. V was shortened by 5 bases and J by 4 bases, with 11 bases between the two germline ends. The CDR3 DNA follows: TGTGCCAGCAGCGTAACAGGTGCCACTGAAGCTTTCTTT. Translating gives CASSVTGATEAFF.

This clonotype was recorded at least ten times. The chain couples TRBV7-9 to TRBJ1-5, with a weak D call TRBD1 (6 bases). V gave up 5 bases and J gave up 7 bases, with 24 bases separating them. Germline loops: CDR1 SEHNR, CDR2 FQNEAQ (reference sequence). The CDR3 covers 17 residues. CDR3 nucleotides: TGTGCCAGCAGCGCTACCACCCCTGCAGGGCAGGGGCAGCCCCAGCATTTT. This translates into CASSATTPAGQGQPQHF.

The chain joins TRBV29-1 to TRBJ2-1; 7 bases line up with TRBD1. The trim removed 8 bases at V and 9 bases at J, leaving 7 bases unmatched. The CDR3 is 11 amino acids. CDR1 is SQVTM and CDR2 is ANQGSEA in the germline V gene. In DNA form, the CDR3 reads TGCAGCTCCCGACAGGGAAGTGAGCAGTTCTTC. Its protein product is CSSRQGSEQFF.

In the case of this clonotype: A read error may be the cause here, since a much bigger clone is one base away. The chain has TRBV11-2 and TRBJ2-1; a possible D gene is TRBD2 (6 bases). With the DNA end fitting TRBJ2-7 better, the J assignment may be wrong. This CDR3 is 13 amino acids long. In germline, CDR1 is SGHAT, CDR2 FQNNGV. CDR3 DNA: TGTGCCAGCGGGAGGCCGTCCTACAATGAGCAGTACTTC. Translated, it gives CASGRPSYNEQYF.

Many counts were recorded for this clonotype. The chain links TRBV11-3 to TRBJ2-3, with 7 bases aligning to TRBD1. The germline gives CDR1 SGHNT, CDR2 YENEEA. Unmatched junction bases numbered 3, after V lost 1 base and J lost 2 bases. The CDR3 is made up of 15 amino acids. This CDR3 is CASSLGGTATDTQYF. The DNA for the CDR3 is TGTGCCAGCAGCTTAGGTGGGACAGCCACAGATACGCAGTATTTT.

Worth noting for this clonotype: A much bigger clone sits one base away, suggesting this may be a read error. The chain employs TRBV20-1 and TRBJ1-5, with 8 bases lining up with TRBD1. The V gene's germline CDR1 is DFQATT and CDR2 SNEGSKA (reference sequence). There are 14 residues in the CDR3. Written as DNA, the CDR3 is TGCAGAGCCAATGTAGGACAGGGAAATCAGCCCCAGCATTTT. This codes for CRANVGQGNQPQHF.

This clonotype was seen at least ten times. CDR3 amino acids: CAAGSSYNEQFF. Written as DNA, the CDR3 is TGTGCCGCGGGGAGCTCCTACAATGAGCAGTTCTTC. The chain combines TRBV12-3 or TRBV12-4 with TRBJ2-1, with D perhaps TRBD2 (6 bases). The ends were cut back, 11 bases at V and 0 bases at J, with 8 bases in the middle. This CDR3 comprises 12 residues.

In this sample, this clonotype turned up many times. The chain recombines TRBV2 with TRBJ1-6; the D is unclear. This CDR3 comprises 13 residues. Trimming took off 4 bases at V and 12 bases at J, with 13 bases between the two ends. CDR1 and CDR2 from the germline V gene are SNHLY and FYNNEI. The CDR3 sequence is CASSAGGRVPLHF. The CDR3 nucleotides are TGTGCCAGCAGTGCCGGAGGGAGGGTACCCCTCCACTTT.

On this clonotype itself: Possible read error: a much larger clone is one base away. The V gene is TRBV5-1, the J gene TRBJ2-7, with TRBD1 identical over 7 bases. The CDR3 is 11 amino acids. Germline lookup yields CDR1 SGHRS and CDR2 YFSETQ. DNA for the CDR3: TGCGCCAACAGCCAGGACAGGGAGCAGTACTTC. Its translation is CANSQDREQYF.

In this sample, this clonotype turned up many times. The genes are TRBV4-1 and TRBJ1-4; TRBD1 might be the D (5 bases). Germline assignment: CDR1 MGHRA and CDR2 YSYEKL. This CDR3 is 18 amino acids long. The V end was cut by 0 bases, the J end by 0 bases, with 14 bases between. Written as DNA, the CDR3 is TGCGCCAGCAGCCAAGAGAGGAGGGGCCGGGCAACTAATGAAAAACTGTTTTTT. Residues: CASSQERRGRATNEKLFF.

This clonotype was detected ten times or more. CDR3 region: CASSQNLGVQETQYF. The CDR3 DNA reads TGTGCCAGCAGCCAGAACCTCGGAGTCCAAGAGACCCAGTACTTC. The rearrangement uses TRBV7-2 and TRBJ2-5; D is uncertain. This CDR3 region has 15 residues. V shed 5 bases and J shed 1 base, with 14 bases lying between them. CDR1 is SGHTA, CDR2 FQGNSA, per germline.

This clonotype occurred many times. This sequence joins TRBV19 and TRBJ2-1; 13 positions match TRBD2. The CDR3 totals 16 residues. After removal of 7 bases from V and 9 bases from J, the junction contained 12 bases not matched to a gene. Germline V lookup: CDR1 LNHDA, CDR2 SQIVND (reference sequence). In DNA form, the CDR3 reads TGTGCCAGTAAGGGGAGGACTAGCGGGAGCGGGAGTGAGCAGTTCTTC. It encodes CASKGRTSGSGSEQFF.

This chain connects TRBV20-1 to TRBJ1-5; weak D call: TRBD1 (6 bases). Per germline, CDR1 DFQATT and CDR2 SNEGSKA (reference sequence). Trimming shortened V by 1 base and J by 1 base, and 14 bases separated the two germline ends. CDR3 length equals 16 residues. The DNA for the CDR3 is TGCAGTGCTAGAGCAAGGGGGGGTGTGAGCAATCAGCCCCAGCATTTT. Amino acid sequence: CSARARGGVSNQPQHF.

This clonotype was counted many times. This chain joins TRBV28 and TRBJ2-7; D gene ambiguous. The V gene's germline CDR1 is MDHEN and CDR2 SYDVKM. The CDR3 sequence is 12 residues long. V was shortened by 10 bases and J by 7 bases, with 17 bases between the two germline ends. DNA for the CDR3: TGTGCCACCCGGTTGGTGTCGGAAGAGCAGTACTTC. This sequence encodes CATRLVSEEQYF.

This clonotype was detected many times. This chain joins TRBV6-1 and TRBJ2-2; TRBD1 aligns across 7 bases. J was trimmed by 6 bases and V by 2 bases; bases with no gene match: 3. The CDR3 loop spans 14 amino acids. Germline CDR1 MNHNS, CDR2 SASEGT. The CDR3 nucleotides are TGTGCCAGCAGTGAACAGGGGGTTCCCGGGGAGCTGTTTTTT. This sequence encodes CASSEQGVPGELFF.

There are many counts of this clonotype. The chain joins TRBV4-2 to TRBJ2-3, with a possible D match to TRBD2 (6 bases). Per germline, CDR1 LGHNA and CDR2 YNFKEQ. V was trimmed by 4 bases and J by 0 bases, leaving 14 bases between them. This CDR3 is 16 amino acids long. CDR3: CASSPREGGSTDTQYF. The CDR3 bases are TGTGCCAGCAGCCCCCGTGAGGGAGGCAGCACAGATACGCAGTATTTT.

This chain uses TRBV6-6 with TRBJ1-4, with D possibly TRBD1 on 5 matching bases. Germline CDR1 and CDR2: MNHNY and SVGAGI (reference sequence). V was pared by 2 bases and J by 3 bases, with 10 bases between. The CDR3 contains 15 residues. The CDR3 region is CASSYPEGANEKLFF. CDR3 coding DNA: TGTGCCAGCAGTTACCCCGAAGGGGCTAATGAAAAACTGTTTTTT.

The chain recombines TRBV4-2 with TRBJ2-7; 9 nucleotides agree with TRBD2. The V gene end was trimmed by 1 base and the J gene end by 5 bases; junction bases not matched to a gene: 6. Germline V gives CDR1 LGHNA, CDR2 YNFKEQ. CDR3 length: 15 amino acids. CDR3 bases: TGTGCCAGCAGCCAAGGGCTAGCGGGATTGAACGAGCAGTACTTC. This gives the protein CASSQGLAGLNEQYF.

In its sample, this clonotype was seen a few times. This sequence joins TRBV19 and TRBJ1-2, with 8 positions matching TRBD1. CDR1 is LNHDA and CDR2 is SQIVND in the germline V gene (reference sequence). The J segment lost 2 bases and the V segment lost 1 base, leaving 3 bases of the junction unmatched. The CDR3 length is 15 residues. The CDR3 loop is CASSIAQGANYGYTF. For the CDR3, the DNA is TGTGCCAGTAGTATAGCGCAGGGGGCAAACTATGGCTACACCTTC.

This clonotype was recorded a few times. The rearrangement uses TRBV7-8 and TRBJ1-6, with a weak D call TRBD1 (5 bases). This CDR3 region has 15 residues. Germline lookup yields CDR1 SGHVS and CDR2 FQNEAQ. V lost 2 bases and J lost 4, with 9 bases in between. The CDR3 DNA reads TGTGCCAGCAGCTTATCAGGGTGGTATAATTCACCCCTCCACTTT. Translation gives CASSLSGWYNSPLHF. The full variable domain, its missing parts supplied by reference TRBV7-8 and TRBJ1-6, is GAGVSQSPRYKVAKRGQDVALRCDPISGHVSLFWYQQALGQGPEFLTYFQNEAQLDKSGLPSDRFFAERPEGSVSTLKIQRTQQEDSAVYLCASSLSGWYNSPLHFGNGTRLTVT.

This clonotype was counted at least ten times. V gene TRBV7-6 combines with J gene TRBJ2-7; no reliable D call. The length of the CDR3 is 15 residues. Trimming took off 1 base at V and 10 bases at J, with 20 bases between the two ends. CDR1 and CDR2 from the germline V gene are SGHVS and FNYEAQ. Here the CDR3 reads CASSLDVGFLQPQYF. DNA for the CDR3: TGTGCCAGCAGCTTAGACGTCGGCTTCCTGCAGCCTCAGTACTTC.

The rearrangement joins TRBV6-1 to TRBJ2-6, with a tentative D call TRBD2 (7 bases). V shed 6 bases and J shed 2 bases, with 17 bases lying between them. CDR3 length: 17 amino acids. CDR1 is MNHNS and CDR2 is SASEGT in the germline V gene. The CDR3 bases are TGTGCCAGCAGGCACTATGGGGGGGGCCCTGGGGCCAACGTCCTGACTTTC. Encoded protein: CASRHYGGGPGANVLTF.

V and J are TRBV19 and TRBJ2-7; D not resolved. This CDR3 contains 13 residues. From germline, CDR1 is LNHDA and CDR2 SQIVND (reference sequence). V lost 4 bases to trimming and J lost 2 bases, with 9 bases between them. CDR3 sequence: CASSTKEPYEQYF. The CDR3 region has the DNA TGTGCCAGTAGTACGAAAGAACCCTACGAGCAGTACTTC.

This clonotype showed up many times. The chain links TRBV7-2 to TRBJ2-2; no reliable D call. Looked up from germline, CDR1 is SGHTA and CDR2 is FQGNSA. This CDR3 is 12 amino acids long. V was clipped by 2 bases and J by 6 bases, with 4 bases between them. The chain's CDR3 is CASSLSPGELFF. The CDR3 DNA reads as TGTGCCAGCAGCTTAAGTCCCGGGGAGCTGTTTTTT. The full variable domain, its missing parts supplied by reference TRBV7-2 and TRBJ2-2, is GAGVSQSPSNKVTEKGKDVELRCDPISGHTALYWYRQSLGQGLEFLIYFQGNSAPDKSGLPSDRFSAERTGGSVSTLTIQRTQQEDSAVYLCASSLSPGELFFGEGSRLTVL.